These 27 T cell receptor beta chains were all obtained from the same sample, sequenced in a study of blood T cell repertoires in COVID-19. Libraries were prepared by immunoSEQ multiplex PCR; TCRdb keeps only in-frame clonotypes and omits some of them. This table has around 89,000 clones, 72% appearing once. Sequenced: peripheral blood. All receptors come from an elderly woman with acute or convalescent COVID-19.

The chain joins TRBV5-6 to TRBJ2-5; 9 positions match TRBD1. V was pared by 6 bases and J by 5 bases, with 14 bases of the junction left unmatched. The germline V gene has CDR1 SGHDT and CDR2 YYEEEE. The length of the CDR3 is 16 residues. The CDR3: CASILKGQGYSETQYF. CDR3 nucleotide sequence: TGTGCCAGCATCCTCAAGGGACAGGGTTATTCTGAGACCCAGTACTTC.

This sequence joins TRBV24-1 and TRBJ1-2; D call uncertain. The germline CDR1 and CDR2 sequences are KGHDR and SFDVKD. V was shortened by 4 bases and J by 2 bases, with 7 bases between the two germline ends. The CDR3 is made up of 13 amino acids. CDR3 protein: CATSENENYGYTF. CDR3 DNA: TGTGCCACCAGTGAGAACGAGAACTATGGCTACACCTTC.

The chain carries TRBV5-4 and TRBJ2-2, with D possibly TRBD2 on 6 matching bases. CDR3 length: 15 residues. Germline V lookup: CDR1 SGHNT, CDR2 YYREEE (reference sequence). Trimming pared 0 bases from V and 7 bases from J, leaving 13 bases between. CDR3 residues: CASSLAGRDHGELFF. In DNA form, the CDR3 reads TGTGCCAGCAGCTTGGCAGGGCGGGACCACGGGGAGCTGTTTTTT. The complete variable domain, with remaining parts taken from reference TRBV5-4 and TRBJ2-2, reads ETGVTQSPTHLIKTRGQQVTLRCSSQSGHNTVSWYQQALGQGPQFIFQYYREEENGRGNFPPRFSGLQFPNYSSELNVNALELDDSALYLCASSLAGRDHGELFFGEGSRLTVL.

This clone occurred a few times. V and J are TRBV5-1 and TRBJ1-4, with D possibly matching TRBD1 (6 bases). V was trimmed by 2 bases and J by 7 bases, leaving 12 bases between them. The CDR3 runs to 14 residues. CDR1 and CDR2 from the germline V gene are SGHRS and YFSETQ. CDR3 loop: CASSFTAGAEKLFF. DNA for the CDR3: TGCGCCAGCAGCTTCACGGCGGGGGCTGAAAAACTGTTTTTT.

V gene TRBV19 combines with J gene TRBJ2-3; 7 positions match TRBD1. Per the germline V gene, CDR1 is LNHDA and CDR2 is SQIVND (reference sequence). V lost 9 bases, J lost 4 bases, and 7 bases stayed unmatched. This CDR3 has 13 residues. This chain's CDR3 is CASNPQGADTQYF. CDR3 bases: TGTGCCAGCAACCCCCAGGGGGCAGATACGCAGTATTTT.

The chain joins TRBV5-1 to TRBJ2-1; the match to TRBD1 covers 7 bases. The V gene's germline CDR1 is SGHRS and CDR2 YFSETQ. V was pared by 4 bases and J by 2 bases, with 3 bases of the junction left unmatched. The CDR3 runs to 14 residues. CDR3 nucleotides: TGCGCCAGCAGCCCGACAGGGACCTACAATGAGCAGTTCTTC. Residues: CASSPTGTYNEQFF.

Only a few counts were recorded for this clone. The chain employs TRBV3-1 (or the pseudogene TRBV3-2) and TRBJ1-2; 12 bases are shared with TRBD1. The V and J ends lost 4 bases and 4 bases, in that order; junction bases with no gene match: 10. The length of the CDR3 is 17 residues. Germline V gene sequence: CDR1 LGHDT, CDR2 YNNKEL (reference sequence). The DNA of the CDR3 is TGTGCCAGCAGCCTTTACTATCCGGGACAGGGGGCCTATGGCTACACCTTC. Amino acid sequence: CASSLYYPGQGAYGYTF.

This chain connects TRBV29-1 to TRBJ2-3, with 11 nucleotides matching TRBD2. The length of the CDR3 is 16 residues. After removal of 4 bases from V and 4 bases from J, the junction contained 10 bases not matched to a gene. Germline V gene sequence: CDR1 SQVTM, CDR2 ANQGSEA. CDR3 DNA sequence: TGCAGCGTTGCCGCACTAGCGGGGGCTGGTCCAGATACGCAGTATTTT. Its translation is CSVAALAGAGPDTQYF.

The chain employs TRBV3-1 (or the pseudogene TRBV3-2) and TRBJ1-1; 8 bases are a match to TRBD1. In germline, CDR1 is LGHDT, CDR2 YNNKEL (reference sequence). Trimming cost V 1 base and J 10 bases; bases outside gene matches: 8. This CDR3 spans 14 amino acids. The CDR3 DNA is TGTGCCAGCAGCCAAGCCGAATCACAGGGGGGAGCTTTCTTT. It yields the protein CASSQAESQGGAFF.

The rearrangement uses TRBV24-1 and TRBJ1-2; 7 bases line up with TRBD1. The CDR3 sequence is 13 residues long. Germline V gene lookup returns CDR1 KGHDR and CDR2 SFDVKD. Germline trimming cut 5 bases from V and 7 bases from J; bases unmatched to any gene: 6. CDR3 nucleotide sequence: TGTGCCACCAGTGGAGAGGGGGCGAGTGGCTACACCTTC. Its translation is CATSGEGASGYTF.

The chain employs TRBV6-2 or TRBV6-3 and TRBJ1-6; unclear D gene. The V end lost 0 bases, the J end lost 0 bases, and 6 bases lay between the germline ends. The length of the CDR3 is 16 residues. Per germline, CDR1 MNHEY and CDR2 SVGEGT. The CDR3, as DNA: TGTGCCAGCAGTTACTCCGCGGGCTCCTATAATTCACCCCTCCACTTT. Protein sequence: CASSYSAGSYNSPLHF.

The V gene is TRBV5-6, the J gene TRBJ1-6; TRBD1 matches 9 bases. With V trimmed by 2 bases and J by 9 bases, 9 bases remained unmatched. From germline, CDR1 is SGHDT and CDR2 YYEEEE. The CDR3 totals 16 residues. The CDR3 DNA is TGTGCCAGCAGCTTTGGCCCGGGACAGGGTAGTTCACCCCTCCACTTT. Amino acid sequence: CASSFGPGQGSSPLHF.

The rearrangement joins TRBV19 to TRBJ2-2; 8 bases align to TRBD2. V shed 6 bases, J shed 4 bases, and the junction held 4 bases outside the gene matches. The length of the CDR3 is 14 residues. Germline CDR1 and CDR2: LNHDA and SQIVND (reference sequence). CDR3 region: CASSRGGFTGELFF. CDR3 bases: TGTGCCAGTAGCCGGGGGGGCTTCACCGGGGAGCTGTTTTTT.

The genes are TRBV6-2 or TRBV6-3 and TRBJ2-7; no reliable D call. Per germline, CDR1 MNHEY and CDR2 SVGEGT. The V end lost 5 bases, the J end lost 4 bases, and 18 bases lay between the germline ends. The CDR3 is 15 residues long. The CDR3: CASSADPRRYYEQYF. CDR3 bases: TGTGCCAGCAGTGCCGACCCCCGGCGGTATTACGAGCAGTACTTC.

This clone was detected only a few times. V usage is TRBV5-6 and J usage is TRBJ1-2, with 8 bases fitting TRBD1. Germline CDR1 reads SGHDT; CDR2 reads YYEEEE. V shed 4 bases and J 4 bases; nucleotides not matched to a gene: 6. CDR3 length: 14 residues. The CDR3: CASSIGQGTYGYTF. The CDR3 DNA follows: TGTGCCAGCAGCATCGGACAGGGTACCTATGGCTACACCTTC.

The chain couples TRBV5-1 to TRBJ2-2; a possible D gene is TRBD1 (5 bases). Germline V gene data show CDR1 as SGHRS and CDR2 as YFSETQ. The CDR3 has 15 residues. Trimming stripped 5 bases from V and 6 bases from J, with 17 bases between. CDR3 nucleotide sequence: TGCGCCAGCAGGAACAACTCAGGGTTCGCCGGGGAGCTGTTTTTT. It codes for CASRNNSGFAGELFF.

The CDR3: CASGDRGRYGYTF. The DNA for the CDR3 is TGTGCCAGCGGGGACAGGGGGCGATATGGCTACACCTTC. The genes are TRBV6-5 and TRBJ1-2; 12 nucleotides match TRBD1. Per the germline V gene, CDR1 is MNHEY and CDR2 is SVGAGI. Trimming cost V 8 bases and J 5 bases; bases outside gene matches: 3. The CDR3 covers 13 residues.

This clone appeared many times. CDR3 in DNA: TGTGCCAGCAGCTTTGACGCTACAGGGAGCTATGGCTACACCTTC. This translates into CASSFDATGSYGYTF. The genes are TRBV7-9 and TRBJ1-2; D is perhaps TRBD1 (6 bases). CDR3 length: 15 residues. Germline V gives CDR1 SEHNR, CDR2 FQNEAQ (reference sequence). Trimming shortened V by 3 bases and J by 4 bases, and 15 bases separated the two germline ends.

The chain is built from TRBV27 and TRBJ2-1; perhaps TRBD2 as D (7 bases). V gave up 1 base and J gave up 2 bases, with 9 bases separating them. The CDR3 covers 15 residues. CDR1 is MNHEY and CDR2 is SMNVEV in the germline V gene (reference sequence). The chain's CDR3 is CASSLWGGPYNEQFF. The CDR3 nucleotides are TGTGCCAGCAGTTTATGGGGGGGGCCCTACAATGAGCAGTTCTTC.

The V and J genes are TRBV2 and TRBJ2-1; D is perhaps TRBD2 (6 bases). Germline V gene lookup returns CDR1 SNHLY and CDR2 FYNNEI. The CDR3 contains 12 residues. V dropped 4 bases and J dropped 8 bases, with 9 bases sitting between them. The CDR3 coding sequence is TGTGCCAGCAGTGTCGGGGAGGATGAGCAGTTCTTC. Amino acid sequence: CASSVGEDEQFF.

V and J are TRBV4-1 and TRBJ1-5; possible D gene TRBD1, 5 bases. V lost 3 bases to trimming and J lost 4 bases, with 19 bases between them. CDR3 length: 17 amino acids. Germline V CDR1 and CDR2: MGHRA, YSYEKL. The CDR3 reads CASSHTTLTGLNQPQHF. CDR3 DNA sequence: TGCGCCAGCAGCCATACTACTTTAACAGGACTAAATCAGCCCCAGCATTTT.

This clone has just one count. This chain connects TRBV5-8 to TRBJ2-2; TRBD1 is a possible D gene (6 bases). V lost 9 bases and J lost 1, with 13 bases in between. The CDR3 totals 14 residues. The germline V gene has CDR1 SGHTS and CDR2 YDEGEE. In nucleotides, the CDR3 is TGTGCCAACCAAGGACAGATGAACACCGGGGAGCTGTTTTTT. This encodes CANQGQMNTGELFF.

The chain couples TRBV6-2 or TRBV6-3 to TRBJ1-1; D gene unclear. V lost 6 bases and J lost 0, with 20 bases in between. Germline CDR1 reads MNHEY; CDR2 reads SVGEGT. The CDR3 extends over 17 amino acids. CDR3 DNA: TGTGCCAGCAGCCCCTTTCGTTCGCCTAGGATGAACACTGAAGCTTTCTTT. Its translation: CASSPFRSPRMNTEAFF.

The chain couples TRBV12-3 or TRBV12-4 to TRBJ2-2; D is uncertain. This CDR3 contains 13 residues. Trimming removed 2 bases from V and 4 bases from J, with 5 bases in between. The CDR3 nucleotides are TGTGCCAGCAGTTTACGCGGCACCGGGGAGCTGTTTTTT. Residues: CASSLRGTGELFF.

This clone has a single count. CDR3 sequence reads: CASSLGQGLSNEKLFF. The DNA for the CDR3 is TGTGCCAGCAGCCTCGGACAGGGGTTGTCTAATGAAAAACTGTTTTTT. V gene TRBV3-1 (or the pseudogene TRBV3-2) combines with J gene TRBJ1-4; 9 positions agree with TRBD1. The CDR3 spans 16 residues. Germline CDR1 reads LGHDT; CDR2 reads YNNKEL (reference sequence). V lost 4 bases and J lost 3; bases outside the gene matches: 6.

This clone occurred a few times. The V gene is TRBV19, the J gene TRBJ1-2, with a tentative D call TRBD1 (6 bases). This CDR3 spans 15 amino acids. Germline V gene sequence: CDR1 LNHDA, CDR2 SQIVND (reference sequence). V was cut by 6 bases and J by 7 bases, with 21 bases left in between. The CDR3 nucleotides are TGTGCCAGTAGCGCACAGGGATTTAGTTCAGGTGGCTACACCTTC. Translation gives CASSAQGFSSGGYTF. Full variable domain (remainder filled in from reference TRBV19 and TRBJ1-2): DGGITQSPKYLFRKEGQNVTLSCEQNLNHDAMYWYRQDPGQGLRLIYYSQIVNDFQKGDIAEGYSVSREKKESFPLTVTSAQKNPTAFYLCASSAQGFSSGGYTFGSGTRLTVV.

This clone has only a few counts. The chain couples TRBV18 to TRBJ1-6; the D gene is possibly TRBD1 (5 bases). Germline-derived CDR1 and CDR2 are KGHSH and LQKENI. The V end lost 0 bases, the J end lost 6 bases, and 6 bases lay between the germline ends. This CDR3 contains 14 residues. The CDR3 nucleotides are TGTGCCAGCTCACCACCAGGGGTTAATTCACCCCTCCACTTT. This translates into CASSPPGVNSPLHF.